These 26 T cell receptor beta chains originate from one sample sequenced in a study of blood T cell repertoires in COVID-19. This table comes from immunoSEQ multiplex PCR, and its TCRdb copy is limited to in-frame clones, with some not included. The sample contains over 300,000 clones, about 83% of which appear only once. The specimen was peripheral blood. The source of these receptors is a woman aged 45-65 years with acute or convalescent COVID-19.

This clone has more than one count but fewer than ten. The V call is TRBV3-1 (or the pseudogene TRBV3-2), the J call TRBJ1-2; no definite D call. Per germline, CDR1 LGHDT and CDR2 YNNKEL (reference sequence). Trimming took off 2 bases at V and 11 bases at J, with 12 bases between the two ends. The CDR3 has 12 amino acids. The CDR3 sequence is CASSQSPTKYTF. For the CDR3, the DNA is TGTGCCAGCAGCCAATCCCCAACAAAATACACCTTC.

V is TRBV7-2 and J is TRBJ1-6; 7 positions match TRBD1. J lost 11 bases, V lost 2 bases, and 6 bases had no gene match. Germline lookup yields CDR1 SGHTA and CDR2 FQGNSA. The CDR3 spans 14 residues. CDR3 residues: CASSLNRGATPLHF. CDR3 coding DNA: TGTGCCAGCAGCTTAAACAGGGGTGCTACACCCCTCCACTTT.

The chain is built from TRBV28 and TRBJ2-3; 8 nucleotides line up with TRBD2. CDR1 is MDHEN, CDR2 SYDVKM, per germline. There are 14 residues in the CDR3. V lost 7 bases, J lost 1 base, and 4 bases stayed unmatched. Here the CDR3 DNA reads TGTGCCAGCACCCTGACTAGCGGCACAGATACGCAGTATTTT. Amino acids: CASTLTSGTDTQYF.

V is TRBV18 and J is TRBJ1-2, with 8 bases that match TRBD1. The CDR3 loop spans 13 amino acids. The germline CDR1 and CDR2 sequences are KGHSH and LQKENI. After removal of 1 base from V and 5 bases from J, the junction contained 0 bases not matched to a gene. The CDR3 loop is CASSPRTGYGYTF. In nucleotides, the CDR3 is TGTGCCAGCTCACCACGGACAGGGTATGGCTACACCTTC.

This clone was seen a handful of times. The chain combines TRBV9 with TRBJ1-2; D ambiguous. The V end was cut by 0 bases, the J end by 4 bases, with 10 bases between. CDR1 is SGDLS, CDR2 YYNGEE, per germline. The length of the CDR3 is 14 residues. The DNA of the CDR3 is TGTGCCAGCAGCGTAGGGTGGAGAACCTATGGCTACACCTTC. Its translation is CASSVGWRTYGYTF.

This CDR3 is CASGLPTDEQFF. The CDR3 bases are TGTGCCAGCGGACTGCCGACGGATGAGCAGTTCTTC. The V and J genes are TRBV21-1 and TRBJ2-1; TRBD2, the table's D call, was not compared with the DNA. TRBV21-1 is shown as a pseudogene. The CDR3 loop spans 12 amino acids.

The chain carries TRBV7-8 and TRBJ2-3, with D maybe TRBD1 (6 bases). CDR3 length: 15 residues. Trimming cost V 5 bases and J 6 bases, with 18 bases left between them. Per germline, CDR1 SGHVS and CDR2 FQNEAQ. The CDR3 DNA reads TGTGCCAGCAGCCTCACGACAGGTTCCTCGGATACGCAGTATTTT. Protein product: CASSLTTGSSDTQYF.

The chain employs TRBV15 and TRBJ1-3; TRBD1 matches at 8 bases. Trimming cost V 1 base and J 10 bases; bases outside gene matches: 6. This CDR3 is built from 14 residues. CDR1 is LNHNV, CDR2 YYDKDF, per germline (reference sequence). The CDR3 DNA reads as TGTGCCACCAGCAGAGCTGGACAGGGCGAAACCATATATTTT. Its protein product is CATSRAGQGETIYF.

This clone was seen only a few times. The rearrangement uses TRBV7-2 and TRBJ2-1; 11 bases agree with TRBD2. The V gene end was trimmed by 5 bases and the J gene end by 1 base; junction bases not matched to a gene: 13. Germline loops: CDR1 SGHTA, CDR2 FQGNSA. The CDR3 has 19 amino acids. The CDR3 coding sequence is TGTGCCAGCAGCCCCCGGGGTAGCGGGAGGGCCAAGTCCTACAATGAGCAGTTCTTC. Amino acids: CASSPRGSGRAKSYNEQFF.

This clone occurred a few times. CDR3 nucleotide sequence: TGTGCCAGCAGCGTAGGACAGAGCTCTGGAAACACCATATATTTT. Encoded protein: CASSVGQSSGNTIYF. This chain joins TRBV9 and TRBJ1-3; weak D call: TRBD1 (5 bases). The CDR3 is made up of 15 amino acids. The V end was cut by 0 bases, the J end by 0 bases, with 7 bases between. CDR1 and CDR2 from the germline V gene are SGDLS and YYNGEE.

The CDR3 is CASRFRDESNQPQHF. DNA for the CDR3: TGTGCCAGTAGATTCAGGGATGAGAGCAATCAGCCCCAGCATTTT. V gene TRBV19 combines with J gene TRBJ1-5; D may be TRBD1 (5 bases). The CDR3 extends over 15 amino acids. In germline, CDR1 is LNHDA, CDR2 SQIVND (reference sequence). V lost 6 bases and J lost 1, with 13 bases in between.

CDR3 coding DNA: TGCGCCAGCAGCGAGCTAGCGGGGGGCGCCCACCCACGTTTCTCAGATACGCAGTATTTT. Residues: CASSELAGGAHPRFSDTQYF. The chain combines TRBV4-3 with TRBJ2-3, with 11 nucleotides matching TRBD2. Germline CDR1 LGHNA, CDR2 YSLEER. The CDR3 extends over 20 amino acids. Trimming cost V 5 bases and J 4 bases; bases outside gene matches: 20.

In this sample, this clone turned up once. The chain uses TRBV2 and TRBJ2-1, with a weak D call TRBD1 (5 bases). Germline-derived CDR1 and CDR2 are SNHLY and FYNNEI. Between the trimmed V and J ends, which lost 6 bases and 3 bases, there was a span of 12 bases. The CDR3 has 14 amino acids. Here the CDR3 reads CASRAKGIYNEQFF. The CDR3 DNA follows: TGTGCCAGCAGAGCCAAGGGGATCTACAATGAGCAGTTCTTC. The variable domain in full, with the rest retrieved from reference TRBV2 and TRBJ2-1, is EPEVTQTPSHQVTQMGQEVILRCVPISNHLYFYWYRQILGQKVEFLVSFYNNEISEKSEIFDDQFSVERPDGSNFTLKIRSTKLEDSAMYFCASRAKGIYNEQFFGPGTRLTVL.

The genes are TRBV7-2 and TRBJ1-2; a weak D match, TRBD1 (5 bases). This CDR3 has 15 amino acids. Per germline, CDR1 SGHTA and CDR2 FQGNSA. V gave up 5 bases and J gave up 3 bases, with 16 bases separating them. The chain's CDR3 is CASSTGRGEDYGYTF. The CDR3 bases are TGTGCCAGCAGCACGGGACGAGGGGAGGACTATGGCTACACCTTC. The variable domain in full, with the rest retrieved from reference TRBV7-2 and TRBJ1-2, is GAGVSQSPSNKVTEKGKDVELRCDPISGHTALYWYRQSLGQGLEFLIYFQGNSAPDKSGLPSDRFSAERTGGSVSTLTIQRTQQEDSAVYLCASSTGRGEDYGYTFGSGTRLTVV.

This clone occurred once. This chain joins TRBV10-3 and TRBJ2-3; 13 bases align to TRBD2. Germline trimming cut 4 bases from V and 7 bases from J; bases unmatched to any gene: 8. The germline V gene has CDR1 ENHRY and CDR2 SYGVKD. The CDR3 is 16 residues long. The CDR3 protein is CAISVGLAGDQNTQYF. CDR3 nucleotides: TGTGCCATCAGTGTAGGACTAGCGGGAGATCAAAATACGCAGTATTTT.

This sequence joins TRBV24-1 and TRBJ2-7; 9 bases agree with TRBD1. The germline V gene encodes CDR1 KGHDR and CDR2 SFDVKD. After removal of 4 bases from V and 4 bases from J, the junction contained 7 bases not matched to a gene. The CDR3 contains 15 residues. The CDR3 DNA reads as TGTGCCACCAGTGAGTCCGGGACAGGGTCGTACGAGCAGTACTTC. As protein: CATSESGTGSYEQYF.

As DNA, the CDR3 is TGTGCCAGCAGCTTACAGGGGGTAAGGGATACGCAGTATTTT. Translated: CASSLQGVRDTQYF. The rearrangement uses TRBV13 and TRBJ2-3; 7 nucleotides align to TRBD1. V was pared by 2 bases and J by 6 bases, with 5 bases of the junction left unmatched. Per germline, CDR1 PRHDT and CDR2 FYEKMQ (reference sequence). CDR3 length: 14 amino acids. Full variable domain (missing parts from reference TRBV13 and TRBJ2-3): AAGVIQSPRHLIKEKRETATLKCYPIPRHDTVYWYQQGPGQDPQFLISFYEKMQSDKGSIPDRFSAQQFSDYHSELNMSSLELGDSALYFCASSLQGVRDTQYFGPGTRLTVL.

The DNA for the CDR3 is TGTGCCAGCAGCGAGGGACAGGGGAGATGGACCCACGAGCAGTACTTC. Its protein product is CASSEGQGRWTHEQYF. The chain links TRBV9 to TRBJ2-7, with 10 bases aligning to TRBD1. From germline, CDR1 is SGDLS and CDR2 YYNGEE. J lost 5 bases, V lost 3 bases, and 11 bases had no gene match. The CDR3 is made up of 16 amino acids.

This clone was counted a few times. This chain joins TRBV28 and TRBJ1-3; tentatively, D is TRBD1 (5 bases). Deletions cut 7 bases from V and 0 bases from J, with 13 bases between. The length of the CDR3 is 15 residues. The germline CDR1 and CDR2 sequences are MDHEN and SYDVKM. CDR3 loop: CASTTPGGSGNTIYF. CDR3 DNA sequence: TGTGCCAGCACCACACCCGGGGGCTCTGGAAACACCATATATTTT.

This chain uses TRBV3-1 (or the pseudogene TRBV3-2) with TRBJ2-3; D uncertain. The germline CDR1 and CDR2 sequences are LGHDT and YNNKEL (reference sequence). The CDR3 runs to 14 residues. The V and J ends lost 6 bases and 2 bases respectively, with 12 bases between them. DNA of the CDR3: TGTGCCAGCAGGGCCAGTTTAAACACAGATACGCAGTATTTT. Translated, it gives CASRASLNTDTQYF.

In its sample, this clone was seen once. The rearrangement joins TRBV29-1 to TRBJ1-1; 7 positions match TRBD1. The CDR3 has 14 amino acids. Germline lookup yields CDR1 SQVTM and CDR2 ANQGSEA. V was clipped by 4 bases and J by 7 bases; unmatched bases: 12. The CDR3, as DNA: TGCAGCGTTGCCACTAACAGGGGCCGGAGTGAAGCTTTCTTT. Protein: CSVATNRGRSEAFF.

The chain couples TRBV9 to TRBJ2-3; 8 nucleotides agree with TRBD1. V was clipped by 1 base and J by 6 bases; unmatched bases: 10. Germline V gene lookup returns CDR1 SGDLS and CDR2 YYNGEE. This CDR3 contains 16 residues. The CDR3 region has the DNA TGTGCCAGCAGCGTATCTAGTCAGGGGGCAGGTGATACGCAGTATTTT. This codes for CASSVSSQGAGDTQYF.

The V and J genes are TRBV30 and TRBJ1-1; 8 nucleotides agree with TRBD1. This CDR3 has 15 residues. Germline lookup yields CDR1 GTSNPN and CDR2 SVGIG (reference sequence). The trim removed 0 bases at V and 3 bases at J, leaving 6 bases unmatched. CDR3 nucleotide sequence: TGTGCCTGGAGTGTACAGGGGGTAGGGGACACTGAAGCTTTCTTT. Translated, it gives CAWSVQGVGDTEAFF.

The chain recombines TRBV19 with TRBJ2-7; D may be TRBD1 (6 bases). This CDR3 spans 13 amino acids. Germline V gene lookup returns CDR1 LNHDA and CDR2 SQIVND (reference sequence). V was cut by 4 bases and J by 3 bases, with 10 bases left in between. The CDR3 is CASSTDSYYEQYF. The CDR3 region has the DNA TGTGCCAGTAGTACGGACAGCTACTACGAGCAGTACTTC. The whole variable domain, filled in from reference TRBV19 and TRBJ2-7, reads DGGITQSPKYLFRKEGQNVTLSCEQNLNHDAMYWYRQDPGQGLRLIYYSQIVNDFQKGDIAEGYSVSREKKESFPLTVTSAQKNPTAFYLCASSTDSYYEQYFGPGTRLTVT.

The chain couples TRBV5-6 to TRBJ2-3; D is unclear. The CDR3 is 14 residues long. CDR1 and CDR2 from the germline V gene are SGHDT and YYEEEE. V lost 0 bases and J 2 bases, leaving 7 bases between the germline ends. DNA for the CDR3: TGTGCCAGCAGCTTGGACAGCTTCACAGATACGCAGTATTTT. It is translated as CASSLDSFTDTQYF.

J is TRBJ2-7 and V is TRBV18; TRBD1 aligns across 8 bases. In germline, CDR1 is KGHSH, CDR2 LQKENI. The CDR3 has 17 residues. V was clipped by 6 bases and J by 6 bases; unmatched bases: 19. CDR3 residues: CASSPSLGQGILGEQYF. The CDR3 coding sequence is TGTGCCAGCTCTCCCTCCCTTGGACAGGGAATTTTGGGCGAGCAGTACTTC.